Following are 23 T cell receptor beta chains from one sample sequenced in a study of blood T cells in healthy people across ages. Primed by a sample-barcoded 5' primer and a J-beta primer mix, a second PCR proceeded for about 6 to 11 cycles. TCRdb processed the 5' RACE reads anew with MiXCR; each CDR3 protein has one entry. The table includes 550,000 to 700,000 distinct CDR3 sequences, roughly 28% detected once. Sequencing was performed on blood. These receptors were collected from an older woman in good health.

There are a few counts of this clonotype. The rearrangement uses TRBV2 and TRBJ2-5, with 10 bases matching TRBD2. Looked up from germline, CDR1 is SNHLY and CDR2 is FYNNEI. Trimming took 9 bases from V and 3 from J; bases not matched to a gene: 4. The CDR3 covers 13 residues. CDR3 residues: CASSGTSEETQYF. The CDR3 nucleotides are TGTGCCAGTTCCGGGACTAGCGAAGAGACCCAGTACTTC. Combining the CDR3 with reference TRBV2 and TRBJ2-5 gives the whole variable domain EPEVTQTPSHQVTQMGQEVILRCVPISNHLYFYWYRQILGQKVEFLVSFYNNEISEKSEIFDDQFSVERPDGSNFTLKIRSTKLEDSAMYFCASSGTSEETQYFGPGTRLLVL.

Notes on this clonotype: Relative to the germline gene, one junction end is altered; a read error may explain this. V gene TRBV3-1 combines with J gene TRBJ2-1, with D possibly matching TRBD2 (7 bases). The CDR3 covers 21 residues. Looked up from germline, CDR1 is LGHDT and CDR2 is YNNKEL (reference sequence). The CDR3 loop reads CASSQPAGGRPTTRSYSEQFF. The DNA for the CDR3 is TGTGCCAGCAGCCAGCCTGCCGGGGGGCGGCCTACTACTCGCTCCTACAGTGAGCAGTTCTTC.

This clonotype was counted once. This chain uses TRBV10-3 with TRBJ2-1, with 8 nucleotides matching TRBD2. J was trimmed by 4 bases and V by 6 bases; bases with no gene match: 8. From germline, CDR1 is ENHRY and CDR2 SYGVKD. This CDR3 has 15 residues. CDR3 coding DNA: TGTGCCATCAGGCAATCCGGGGGGGAGTACAATGAGCAGTTCTTC. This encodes CAIRQSGGEYNEQFF.

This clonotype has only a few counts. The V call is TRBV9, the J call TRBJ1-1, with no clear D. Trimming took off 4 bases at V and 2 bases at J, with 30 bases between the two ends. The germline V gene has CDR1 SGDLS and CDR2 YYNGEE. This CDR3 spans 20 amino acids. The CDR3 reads CASSRRDSSRAQSRNTEAFF. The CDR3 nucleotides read TGTGCCAGCAGCCGTAGAGACTCAAGCCGGGCCCAGTCTCGAAACACTGAAGCTTTCTTT.

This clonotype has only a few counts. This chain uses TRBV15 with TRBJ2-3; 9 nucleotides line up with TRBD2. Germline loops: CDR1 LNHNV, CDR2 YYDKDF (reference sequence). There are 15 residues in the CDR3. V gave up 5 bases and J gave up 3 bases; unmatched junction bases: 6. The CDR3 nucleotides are TGTGCCACCAGCTCCGGCGGGGGGGAAACAGATACGCAGTATTTT. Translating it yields CATSSGGGETDTQYF.

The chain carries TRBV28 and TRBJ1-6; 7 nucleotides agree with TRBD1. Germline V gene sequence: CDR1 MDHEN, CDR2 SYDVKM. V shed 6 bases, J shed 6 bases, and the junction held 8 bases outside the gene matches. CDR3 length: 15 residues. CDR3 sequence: CASRGRQGINSPLHF. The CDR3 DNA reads TGTGCCAGCAGGGGCAGACAGGGAATTAATTCACCCCTCCACTTT.

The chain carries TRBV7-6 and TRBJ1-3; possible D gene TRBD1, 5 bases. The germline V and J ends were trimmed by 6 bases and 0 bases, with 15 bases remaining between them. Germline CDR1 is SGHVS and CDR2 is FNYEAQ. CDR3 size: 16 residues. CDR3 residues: CASSGPTASSGNTIYF. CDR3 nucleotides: TGTGCCAGCAGTGGACCGACAGCGAGCTCTGGAAACACCATATATTTT.

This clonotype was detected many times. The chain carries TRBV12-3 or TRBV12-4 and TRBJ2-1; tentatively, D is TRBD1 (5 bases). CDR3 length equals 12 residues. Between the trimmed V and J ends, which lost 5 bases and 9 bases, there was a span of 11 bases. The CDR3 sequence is CASSLRGGEQFF. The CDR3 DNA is TGTGCCAGCAGTCTTAGGGGTGGTGAGCAGTTCTTC.

CDR3 nucleotide sequence: TGCGCCAGTCGGAGACAGGGGGCCCCTGAGGACTATGGCTACACCTTC. Translating it yields CASRRQGAPEDYGYTF. V is TRBV5-1 and J is TRBJ1-2; 10 positions match TRBD1. The V gene end was trimmed by 8 bases and the J gene end by 3 bases; junction bases not matched to a gene: 13. Germline V gene lookup returns CDR1 SGHRS and CDR2 YFSETQ. The CDR3 is 16 residues long.

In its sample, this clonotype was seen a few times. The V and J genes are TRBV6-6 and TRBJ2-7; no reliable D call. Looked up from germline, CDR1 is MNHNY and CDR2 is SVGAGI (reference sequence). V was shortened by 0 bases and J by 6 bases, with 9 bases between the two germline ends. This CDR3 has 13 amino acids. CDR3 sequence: CASSYSSMSEQYF. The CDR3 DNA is TGTGCCAGCAGTTACTCGAGTATGTCCGAGCAGTACTTC.

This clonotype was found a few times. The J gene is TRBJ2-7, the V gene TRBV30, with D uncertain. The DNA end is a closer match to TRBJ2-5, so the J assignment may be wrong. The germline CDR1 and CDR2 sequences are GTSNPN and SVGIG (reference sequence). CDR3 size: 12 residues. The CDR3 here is CAWSVRAETQYF. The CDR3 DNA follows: TGTGCCTGGAGTGTACGCGCGGAGACCCAGTACTTC.

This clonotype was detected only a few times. CDR3 residues: CSARPGAGGRNEQFF. In DNA form, the CDR3 reads TGCAGTGCTAGACCCGGTGCGGGGGGCCGAAATGAGCAGTTCTTC. The chain joins TRBV20-1 to TRBJ2-1; 8 bases line up with TRBD2. The junction had 10 bases not matched to a gene; V was cut back by 2 bases and J by 7 bases. There are 15 residues in the CDR3. Germline V gene data show CDR1 as DFQATT and CDR2 as SNEGSKA (reference sequence).

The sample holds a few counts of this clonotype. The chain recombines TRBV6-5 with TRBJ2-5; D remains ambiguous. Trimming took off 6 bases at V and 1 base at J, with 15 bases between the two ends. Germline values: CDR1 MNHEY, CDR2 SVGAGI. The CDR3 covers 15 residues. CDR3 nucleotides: TGTGCCAGCAGGGAGCACCAGATAAGCCAAGAGACCCAGTACTTC. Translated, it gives CASREHQISQETQYF.

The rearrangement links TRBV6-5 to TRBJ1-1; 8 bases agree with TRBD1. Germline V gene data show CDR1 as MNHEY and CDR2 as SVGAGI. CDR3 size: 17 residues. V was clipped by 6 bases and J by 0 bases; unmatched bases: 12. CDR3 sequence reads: CASRGTGFTRMNTEAFF. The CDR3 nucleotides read TGTGCCAGCAGGGGGACAGGATTTACCCGCATGAACACTGAAGCTTTCTTT.

The CDR3 reads CSATTFLNIQYF. CDR3 bases: TGCAGTGCTACTACCTTTCTAAACATTCAGTACTTC. This sequence joins TRBV20-1 and TRBJ2-4; D remains ambiguous. The germline V and J ends were trimmed by 4 bases and 6 bases, with 10 bases remaining between them. The CDR3 has 12 residues. Germline-derived CDR1 and CDR2 are DFQATT and SNEGSKA (reference sequence).

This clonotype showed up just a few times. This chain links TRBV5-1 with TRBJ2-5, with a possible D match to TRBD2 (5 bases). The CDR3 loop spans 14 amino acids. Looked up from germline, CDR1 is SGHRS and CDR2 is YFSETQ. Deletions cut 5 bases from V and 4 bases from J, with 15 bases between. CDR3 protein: CASSAPTGGETQYF. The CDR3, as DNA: TGCGCCAGCAGTGCCCCGACCGGAGGAGAGACCCAGTACTTC.

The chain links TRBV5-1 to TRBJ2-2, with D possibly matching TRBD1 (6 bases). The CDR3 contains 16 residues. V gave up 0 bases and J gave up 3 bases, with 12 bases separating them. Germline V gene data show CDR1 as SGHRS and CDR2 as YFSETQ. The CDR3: CASSLEGTPDTGELFF. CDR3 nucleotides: TGCGCCAGCAGCTTGGAAGGGACACCCGACACCGGGGAGCTGTTTTTT.

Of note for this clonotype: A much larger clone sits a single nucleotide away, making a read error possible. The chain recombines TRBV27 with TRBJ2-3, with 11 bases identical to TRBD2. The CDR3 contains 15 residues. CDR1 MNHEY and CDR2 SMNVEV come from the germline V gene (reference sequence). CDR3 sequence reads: CASRILAGGTDTQCF. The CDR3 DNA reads TGTGCCAGCAGGATATTAGCGGGGGGGACAGATACGCAGTGTTTT.

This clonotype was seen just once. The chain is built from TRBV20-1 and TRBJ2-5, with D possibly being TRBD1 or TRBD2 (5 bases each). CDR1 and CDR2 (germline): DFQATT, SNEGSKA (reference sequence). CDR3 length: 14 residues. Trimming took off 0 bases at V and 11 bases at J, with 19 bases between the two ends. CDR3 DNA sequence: TGCAGTGCTAGAGAGGGGATTAGTGGGGGTTCTCAGTACTTC. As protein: CSAREGISGGSQYF.

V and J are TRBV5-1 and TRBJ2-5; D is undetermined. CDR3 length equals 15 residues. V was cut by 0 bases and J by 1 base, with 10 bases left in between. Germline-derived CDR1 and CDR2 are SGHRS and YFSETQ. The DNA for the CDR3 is TGCGCCAGCAGCTTGGCCCGGCAGTCCCAAGAGACCCAGTACTTC. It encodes CASSLARQSQETQYF.

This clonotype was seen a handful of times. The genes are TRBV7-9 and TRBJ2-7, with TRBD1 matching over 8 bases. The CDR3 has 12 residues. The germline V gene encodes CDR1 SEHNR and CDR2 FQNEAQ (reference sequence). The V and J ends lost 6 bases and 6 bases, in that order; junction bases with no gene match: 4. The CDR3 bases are TGTGCCAGCAGACCCGACAGGGGCGAGCAGTACTTC. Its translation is CASRPDRGEQYF.

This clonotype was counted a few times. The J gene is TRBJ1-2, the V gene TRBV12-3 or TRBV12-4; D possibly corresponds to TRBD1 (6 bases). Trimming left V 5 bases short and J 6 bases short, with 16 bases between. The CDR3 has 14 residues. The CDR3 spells CASSRHAGGDGYTF. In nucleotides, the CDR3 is TGTGCCAGCAGTCGCCATGCTGGGGGCGATGGCTACACCTTC.

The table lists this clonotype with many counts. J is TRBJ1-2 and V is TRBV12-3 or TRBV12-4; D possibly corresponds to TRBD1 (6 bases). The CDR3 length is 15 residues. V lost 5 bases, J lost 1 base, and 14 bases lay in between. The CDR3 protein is CASSAWDKDNYGYTF. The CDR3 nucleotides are TGTGCCAGCAGTGCGTGGGACAAAGATAACTATGGCTACACCTTC.